This TCR beta chain emerged from a study of blood T cell repertoires in COVID-19. For the study at large: Both acute and convalescent COVID-19 samples were obtained from the United States, Italy and Spain.

The CDR3 sequence is 12 residues long. The germline gives CDR1 MNHNY, CDR2 SVGAGI (reference sequence). V lost 4 bases and J lost 3, with 7 bases in between. Assay used: immunoSEQ multiplex PCR; TCRdb lists only in-frame clones, some missing. Of under 200,000 clones in the sample, 70% to 90% were seen once. The V call is TRBV6-6, the J call TRBJ2-7; no clear D gene. The sample taken for sequencing was peripheral blood. The sequence was obtained from a woman aged 60-75 years with COVID-19, enrolled during active disease. This CDR3 is CASSLAGYEQYF. CDR3 DNA sequence: TGTGCCAGCAGTTTAGCCGGCTACGAGCAGTACTTC.